This TCR beta chain came from a study of blood T cells in healthy people across ages. This clonotype was seen a few times. Next came a second PCR, run for about 6 to 12 cycles, which used a sample-barcoded 5' primer along with a J-beta primer mix. The yield of each sample was at least 3 million CDR3-containing paired-end reads. TCRdb redid the calling of the 5' RACE reads with MiXCR, one entry per CDR3 protein. Of roughly 680,000 distinct CDR3 sequences in the sample, about 21% are singletons; the top ten hold 3.6%. V shed 3 bases, J shed 8 bases, and the junction held 10 bases outside the gene matches. The germline V gene encodes CDR1 LNHNV and CDR2 YYDKDF (reference sequence). The CDR3 covers 16 residues.

The clonotype comes from a man between 65 and 80 years old in good health. The chain employs TRBV15 and TRBJ2-1; TRBD2 matches 10 bases. Input material: blood. CDR3 sequence: CATSRDVAGGRDEQFF. The CDR3 DNA reads as TGTGCCACCAGCAGGGACGTAGCGGGAGGTCGGGATGAGCAGTTCTTC.